Included here is one T cell receptor (beta chain) sequence, with context. Its cognate antigen is unknown. The sample originates from a study of response to subunit inactivated influenza vaccine. Overall study findings and caveats: Researchers suggested that each seasonal influenza vaccination recruits few new T cells.

The CDR3 is 16 amino acids. V was shortened by 0 bases and J by 2 bases, with 15 bases between the two germline ends. Per the germline V gene, CDR1 is SGHRS and CDR2 is YFSETQ. TCRdb fed the RT-PCR reads into MiXCR, producing one record per CDR3 protein. This sample yields 650,000 to 850,000 distinct CDR3 sequences, of which around 14% are seen a single time; 6.5% to 8.5% belongs to the top ten. V is TRBV5-1 and J is TRBJ2-7; D remains ambiguous. The TCR comes from a man aged 45-65 years who received an inactivated influenza vaccine. Sequencing was performed on PBMCs from blood, taken 14 days before vaccination. The CDR3 DNA sequence: TGCGCCAGCAGCTTGGTCGTGACAACCCACACCTACGAGCAGTACTTC. Amino acid sequence: CASSLVVTTHTYEQYF. The full variable domain, completed using reference TRBV5-1 and TRBJ2-7, is KAGVTQTPRYLIKTRGQQVTLSCSPISGHRSVSWYQQTPGQGLQFLFEYFSETQRNKGNFPGRFSGRQFSNSRSEMNVSTLELGDSALYLCASSLVVTTHTYEQYFGPGTRLTVT.